This passage covers 13 T cell receptor beta chains from one sample sequenced in a study of regulatory T cells in long-lasting Graves disease. Sample time point: persistent/refractory GD, antithyroid drugs over 5 years with positive TRAb. PBMCs provided the RNA from which the TCR library was made. CDR3 regions were amplified by Arm-PCR using iRepertoire HTBI primers to build TCR beta libraries. TCRdb reprocessed the multiplex PCR reads with MiXCR, giving one entry per CDR3 protein. Among around 400,000 distinct CDR3 sequences listed, 20% to 25% were seen once. Source: peripheral blood mononuclear cells (PBMCs), taken when the disease was refractory, from a patient treated with antithyroid drugs. These receptor sequences come from a woman aged 40 to 49 with Graves disease.

The sample holds many counts of this clonotype. CDR3 nucleotide sequence: TGTGCCAGCAGTCGACAGGGTGTTCAGGAAAAACTGTTTTTT. This gives the protein CASSRQGVQEKLFF. The V call is TRBV12-3 or TRBV12-4, the J call TRBJ1-4; 7 bases align to TRBD1. The CDR3 runs to 14 residues. Unmatched junction bases numbered 8, after V lost 5 bases and J lost 8 bases.

This clonotype has ten or more counts. The V call is TRBV28, the J call TRBJ2-7, with 9 bases fitting TRBD2. Germline assignment: CDR1 MDHEN and CDR2 SYDVKM. Losses at the gene ends were 10 bases for V and 2 bases for J; bases not matched to a gene: 9. This CDR3 comprises 14 residues. The CDR3 sequence: CATKGAGGPYEQYF. CDR3 in DNA: TGTGCCACTAAAGGGGCGGGAGGGCCCTACGAGCAGTACTTC.

This clonotype was recorded a few times. The rearrangement links TRBV5-1 to TRBJ2-7; 11 bases match TRBD2. The germline V gene has CDR1 SGHRS and CDR2 YFSETQ. Trimming took 1 base from V and 3 from J; bases not matched to a gene: 6. The CDR3 spans 16 residues. In DNA, the CDR3 is TGCGCCAGCAGCTTGCCCCTTCTAGCGGGAGGCTACGAGCAGTACTTC. Translated, it gives CASSLPLLAGGYEQYF.

The chain uses TRBV3-1 and TRBJ2-4; the D is unclear. The V end was cut by 2 bases, the J end by 7 bases, with 3 bases between. Per the germline V gene, CDR1 is LGHDT and CDR2 is YNNKEL (reference sequence). The CDR3 length is 11 residues. The CDR3 loop is CASSQFNIQYF. In DNA, the CDR3 is TGTGCCAGCAGCCAATTCAACATTCAGTACTTC.

The chain uses TRBV14 and TRBJ2-5; TRBD2 is a possible D gene (5 bases). The CDR3 is 14 amino acids. V lost 4 bases and J lost 4, with 13 bases in between. The germline gives CDR1 SGHDN, CDR2 FVKESK. This CDR3 reads CASSRLGGRETQYF. CDR3 in DNA: TGTGCCAGCAGCCGTTTAGGAGGACGAGAGACCCAGTACTTC.

This clonotype has ten or more counts. The V call is TRBV20-1, the J call TRBJ2-5; 7 bases line up with TRBD2. V lost 3 bases, J lost 3 bases, and 7 bases stayed unmatched. CDR3 length: 14 amino acids. CDR1 and CDR2 from the germline V gene are DFQATT and SNEGSKA (reference sequence). CDR3 sequence (DNA): TGCAGTGCTAGGACGGGAGGATGGGAAGAGACCCAGTACTTC. It codes for CSARTGGWEETQYF.

The genes are TRBV6-1 and TRBJ1-6; a possible D gene is TRBD1 (6 bases). CDR1 MNHNS and CDR2 SASEGT come from the germline V gene. This CDR3 contains 14 residues. V lost 7 bases, J lost 7 bases, and 14 bases lay in between. The CDR3 region is CASNPTGPNSPLHF. The CDR3 DNA follows: TGTGCCAGCAACCCGACAGGACCCAATTCACCCCTCCACTTT.

This clonotype was seen many times. This sequence joins TRBV28 and TRBJ1-6, with unresolved D. CDR1 and CDR2 (germline): MDHEN, SYDVKM. The CDR3 loop spans 15 amino acids. The V end was cut by 2 bases, the J end by 7 bases, with 12 bases between. This CDR3 is CASSLGGRGNSPLHF. The CDR3 nucleotides read TGTGCCAGCAGTTTAGGTGGCCGGGGAAATTCACCCCTCCACTTT.

Many counts were recorded for this clonotype. The J gene is TRBJ1-5, the V gene TRBV12-3 or TRBV12-4, with D perhaps TRBD1 (5 bases). The ends were cut back, 5 bases at V and 1 base at J, with 12 bases in the middle. This CDR3 has 15 residues. CDR3 protein: CASSPLQGSNQPQHF. As DNA, the CDR3 is TGTGCCAGCAGTCCACTTCAGGGAAGCAATCAGCCCCAGCATTTT.

CDR3 coding DNA: TGTGCCAGCAGCCGCCACTTAAAAAACACCATATATTTT. It translates to CASSRHLKNTIYF. The chain recombines TRBV7-9 with TRBJ1-3; no firm D call. The CDR3 contains 13 residues. Trimming stripped 5 bases from V and 6 bases from J, with 11 bases between. In germline, CDR1 is SEHNR, CDR2 FQNEAQ (reference sequence).

The chain employs TRBV20-1 and TRBJ1-2; no clear D gene. CDR3 size: 13 residues. Germline CDR1 DFQATT, CDR2 SNEGSKA (reference sequence). Trimming removed 3 bases from V and 1 base from J, with 9 bases in between. In DNA form, the CDR3 reads TGCAGTGCTAGTCGGTTGAGTAACTATGGCTACACCTTC. This encodes CSASRLSNYGYTF.

This clonotype was seen more than once but under ten times. The genes are TRBV7-9 and TRBJ1-4; D might be TRBD1 (6 bases). The germline gives CDR1 SEHNR, CDR2 FQNEAQ (reference sequence). The CDR3 has 19 residues. V dropped 5 bases and J dropped 8 bases, with 30 bases sitting between them. As DNA, the CDR3 is TGTGCCAGCAGCCCCGCAGCCCGCCAACACAGCAGGGGAAGGGAAAAACTGTTTTTT. Amino acids: CASSPAARQHSRGREKLFF.

This clonotype has just a few counts. The chain has TRBV20-1 and TRBJ2-7, with unresolved D. Looked up from germline, CDR1 is DFQATT and CDR2 is SNEGSKA (reference sequence). This CDR3 contains 13 residues. Trimming stripped 3 bases from V and 3 bases from J, with 12 bases between. The CDR3, as DNA: TGCAGTGCTAGGTATCTGGTTAGCTACGAGCAGTACTTC. It encodes CSARYLVSYEQYF.